The sequence of this T cell receptor (beta chain) was determined in a study of cytomegalovirus exposure and HLA in healthy donors. General study points: An analysis done earlier found most TCR beta V segments productive about 87% or about 30% of the time. In vitro data verified a few CMV-associated chains as specific for CMV antigens. Investigators reported approximately 150 TCR beta chains as tied to cytomegalovirus. By HLA locus, TCR association rates varied in a later analysis, with DRB1 showing the most and HLA-C the fewest.

As to this clone: The antigen is undetermined.

PCR employed 60 Vbeta and 13 Jbeta primers. Here immunoSEQ multiplex PCR was the method, and the copy in TCRdb shows in-frame clones only, minus some. The sample records about 200,000 clones, around 80% being singletons. V lost 1 base, J lost 6 bases, and 10 bases lay in between. CDR1 is LNHDA, CDR2 SQIVND, per germline (reference sequence). The CDR3 consists of 13 residues. The TCR sequence derives from a man aged 35-49 years in good health and CMV-seropositive. The V gene is TRBV19, the J gene TRBJ2-7, with a weak D call TRBD2 (6 bases). The sequenced sample consisted of PBMCs. Written as DNA, the CDR3 is TGTGCCAGTAGTATAGGGGGGGATAGCGAGCAGTACGTC. It encodes CASSIGGDSEQYV.